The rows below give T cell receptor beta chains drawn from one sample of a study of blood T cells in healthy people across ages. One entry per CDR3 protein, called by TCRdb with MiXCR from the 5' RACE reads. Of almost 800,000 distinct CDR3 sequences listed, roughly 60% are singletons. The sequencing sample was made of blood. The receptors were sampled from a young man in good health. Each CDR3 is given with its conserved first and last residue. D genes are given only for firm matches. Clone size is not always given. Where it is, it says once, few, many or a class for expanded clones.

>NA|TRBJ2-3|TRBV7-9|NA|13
TGTGCCAGCAGTTATCCCCGAGAGGGTACGCAGTATTTT
CASSYPREGTQYF
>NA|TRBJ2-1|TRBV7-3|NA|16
TGTGCCAGCAGCTCGGGTCAGGGGCCGCGATACAATGAGCAGTTCTTC
CASSSGQGPRYNEQFF
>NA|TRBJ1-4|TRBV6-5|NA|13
TGTGCCAGCAGTTACTCGATTGCGGAAAAACTGTTTTTT
CASSYSIAEKLFF
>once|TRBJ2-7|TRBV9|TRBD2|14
TGTGCCAGCAGCCCCGAAGACTGGGGGGGGGAGCAGTACTTC
CASSPEDWGGEQYF
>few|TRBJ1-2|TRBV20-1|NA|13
TGCAGTGCTAGAGATGGAGACGGATATGGCTACACCTTC
CSARDGDGYGYTF
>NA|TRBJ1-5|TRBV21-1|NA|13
TGTGCCAGCTGTCGGGGGGCAGGTCAGCCCCAGCATTTT
CASCRGAGQPQHF
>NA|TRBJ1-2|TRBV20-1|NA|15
TGCAGTGCTACACCACAGGGTTGGACTAACTATGGCTACACCTTC
CSATPQGWTNYGYTF
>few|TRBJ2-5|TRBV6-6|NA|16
TGTGCCAGCAGTTACTCGATTGCGGGCATGAAAGAGACCCAGTACTTC
CASSYSIAGMKETQYF
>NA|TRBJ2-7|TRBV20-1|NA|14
TGCAGTGCCCCGCGGCCTAGCGAGAACAACGAGCAGTACTTC
CSAPRPSENNEQYF
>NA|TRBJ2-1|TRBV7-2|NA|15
TGTGCCAGCAGCTTAGGGCCCTCGACATACAATGAGCAGTTCTTC
CASSLGPSTYNEQFF
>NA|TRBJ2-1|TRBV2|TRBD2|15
TGTGCCAGCAGTGGGGGGGGAAGCTCCCACAATGAGCAGTTCTTC
CASSGGGSSHNEQFF
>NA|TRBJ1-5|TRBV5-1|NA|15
TGCGCCAGCAGCCTGCTGGGGGAGGCCGGTCAGCCCCAGCATTTT
CASSLLGEAGQPQHF
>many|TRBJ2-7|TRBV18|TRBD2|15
TGTGCCAGCTCCCCCGCTAGCGGGAGTTATTACGAGCAGTACTTC
CASSPASGSYYEQYF
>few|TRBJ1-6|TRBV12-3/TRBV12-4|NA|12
TGTGCCAGCACCAGGGACAATTCACCCCTCCACTTT
CASTRDNSPLHF
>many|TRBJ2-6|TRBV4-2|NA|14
TGTGCCAGCAGCCAAGATACTGGGGCCAACGTCCTGACTTTC
CASSQDTGANVLTF
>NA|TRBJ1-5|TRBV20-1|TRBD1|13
TGCAGTGCTACCAGGGGGCGGTTTCAGCCCCAGCATTTT
CSATRGRFQPQHF
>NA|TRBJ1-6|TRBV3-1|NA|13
TGTGCCAGCAGCCAAGCGAAGGGTTCACCCCTCCACTTT
CASSQAKGSPLHF
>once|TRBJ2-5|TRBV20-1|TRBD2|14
TGCAGTGCTGAGGATGCTAGCGGACAAGAGACCCAGTACTTC
CSAEDASGQETQYF
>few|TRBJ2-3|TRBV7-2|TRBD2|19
TGTGCCAGCAGCTTAGCGCAAACTAGCGGGGGGCCCTACACAGATACGCAGTATTTT
CASSLAQTSGGPYTDTQYF